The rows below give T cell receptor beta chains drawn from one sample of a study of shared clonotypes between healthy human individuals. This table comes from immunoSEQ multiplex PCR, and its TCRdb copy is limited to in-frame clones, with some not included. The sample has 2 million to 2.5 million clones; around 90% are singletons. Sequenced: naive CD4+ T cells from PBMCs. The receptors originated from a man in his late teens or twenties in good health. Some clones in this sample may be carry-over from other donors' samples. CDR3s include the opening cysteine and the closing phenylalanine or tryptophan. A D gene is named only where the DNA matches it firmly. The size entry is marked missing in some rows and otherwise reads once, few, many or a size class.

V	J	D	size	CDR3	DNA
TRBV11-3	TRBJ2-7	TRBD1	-	CASSADRVGEQYF	TGTGCCAGCAGCGCCGACAGGGTGGGGGAGCAGTACTTC
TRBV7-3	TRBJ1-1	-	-	CASSLGPPGGLWAEAFF	TGTGCCAGCAGCTTAGGCCCCCCCGGCGGGCTGTGGGCTGAAGCTTTCTTT
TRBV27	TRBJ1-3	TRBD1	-	CASRPGGAGNTIYF	TGTGCCAGCAGACCAGGGGGCGCCGGAAACACCATATATTTT
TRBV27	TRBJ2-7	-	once	CASSFGPQYEQYF	TGTGCCAGCAGTTTCGGGCCCCAATACGAGCAGTACTTC
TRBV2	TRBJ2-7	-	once	CASSEIATLTEQYF	TGTGCCAGCAGTGAAATCGCAACTCTCACCGAGCAGTACTTC
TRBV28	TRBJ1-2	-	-	CASSSGSEIRGMHGYTF	TGTGCCAGCAGTTCCGGCTCCGAGATCAGGGGAATGCATGGCTACACCTTC
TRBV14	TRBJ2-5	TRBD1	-	CASSQGQSKIIQYF	TGTGCCAGCAGCCAGGGACAGTCGAAGATTATTCAGTACTTC
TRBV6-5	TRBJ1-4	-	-	CASSYPRNRNEKLFF	TGTGCCAGCAGTTACCCCCGCAATCGTAATGAAAAACTGTTTTTT
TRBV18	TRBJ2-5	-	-	CASSPAEGQETQYF	TGTGCCAGCTCACCAGCGGAGGGACAAGAGACCCAGTACTTC
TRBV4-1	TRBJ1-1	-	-	CASSQERQPSGNTEAFF	TGCGCCAGCAGCCAAGAACGACAACCCAGCGGGAACACTGAAGCTTTCTTT
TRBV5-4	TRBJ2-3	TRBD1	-	CASSSTGGLKDTQYF	TGTGCCAGCAGCTCCACAGGGGGGCTAAAAGATACGCAGTATTTT
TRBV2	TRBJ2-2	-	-	CASSGSSQAPGELFF	TGTGCCAGCAGTGGCTCTAGCCAGGCCCCCGGGGAGCTGTTTTTT
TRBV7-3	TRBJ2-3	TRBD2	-	CASSSLAGTSTDTQYF	TGTGCCAGCAGCTCGTTAGCGGGTACCTCCACAGATACGCAGTATTTT
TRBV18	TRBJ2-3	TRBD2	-	CASSSRLQGSGRASSDTQYF	TGTGCCAGCTCATCGCGATTACAGGGAAGCGGGAGGGCCTCTTCAGATACGCAGTATTTT
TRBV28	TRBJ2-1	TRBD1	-	CASSAAGTVNNEQFF	TGTGCCAGCAGTGCCGCCGGGACAGTAAACAATGAGCAGTTCTTC
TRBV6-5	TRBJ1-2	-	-	CASSLDGYGYTF	TGTGCCAGCAGTCTGGACGGCTATGGCTACACCTTC
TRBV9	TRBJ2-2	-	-	CASSVALRQNTGELFF	TGTGCCAGCAGCGTAGCTTTGCGGCAAAACACCGGGGAGCTGTTTTTT
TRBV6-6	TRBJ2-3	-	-	CASRQPAATDTQYF	TGTGCCAGCAGGCAACCTGCTGCCACAGATACGCAGTATTTT
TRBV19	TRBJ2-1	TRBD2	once	CASTEKWGLAEYNEQFF	TGTGCCAGTACCGAAAAATGGGGACTAGCGGAGTACAATGAGCAGTTCTTC
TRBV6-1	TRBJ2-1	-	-	CASSEAAPWGNEQFF	TGTGCCAGCAGTGAAGCGGCTCCCTGGGGCAATGAGCAGTTCTTC
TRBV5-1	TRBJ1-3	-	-	CASSPSRDIKGNTIYF	TGCGCCAGCAGCCCGTCCCGGGACATTAAGGGAAACACCATATATTTT
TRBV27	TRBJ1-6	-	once	CASSKGPGNSPLHF	TGTGCCAGCAGTAAGGGACCTGGGAATTCACCCCTCCACTTT
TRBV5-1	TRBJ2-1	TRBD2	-	CASSWGLAGSNEQFF	TGCGCCAGCAGCTGGGGACTAGCGGGCTCCAATGAGCAGTTCTTC
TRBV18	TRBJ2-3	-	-	CASSQFGLAHSGTDTQYF	TGTGCCAGCTCACAATTCGGACTGGCTCACTCCGGCACAGATACGCAGTATTTT
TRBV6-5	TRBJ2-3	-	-	CASSYSDYQGTDTQYF	TGTGCCAGCAGTTACTCCGACTACCAAGGGACAGATACGCAGTATTTT
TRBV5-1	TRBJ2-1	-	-	CASSLVRGYNEQFF	TGCGCCAGCAGCTTGGTTAGGGGATACAATGAGCAGTTCTTC
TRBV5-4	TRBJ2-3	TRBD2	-	CASSLGGGSTDTQYF	TGTGCCAGCAGCTTGGGCGGGGGGAGCACAGATACGCAGTATTTT
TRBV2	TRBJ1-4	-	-	CASTVQGSGKLFF	TGTGCCAGCACCGTTCAGGGGTCGGGAAAACTGTTTTTT
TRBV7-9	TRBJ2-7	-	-	CASSVRGSSNYEQYF	TGTGCCAGCAGCGTCCGGGGGTCCTCCAACTACGAGCAGTACTTC
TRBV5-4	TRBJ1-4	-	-	CASSSRQEGANEKLFF	TGTGCCAGCAGCTCAAGACAGGAGGGCGCTAATGAAAAACTGTTTTTT
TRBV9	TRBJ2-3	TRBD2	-	CASSVGSGSQYF	TGTGCCAGCAGCGTAGGTAGCGGGTCGCAGTATTTT
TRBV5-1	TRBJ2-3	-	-	CASSLQGTGDTQYF	TGCGCCAGCAGCTTACAGGGTACGGGAGATACGCAGTATTTT
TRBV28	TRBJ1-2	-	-	CASKVGVGYTF	TGTGCCAGCAAGGTCGGAGTTGGCTACACCTTC
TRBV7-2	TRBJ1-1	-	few	CASIKDRQSEAFF	TGTGCCAGCATCAAAGATAGGCAGTCTGAAGCTTTCTTT
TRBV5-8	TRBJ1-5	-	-	CASSLIPYSNQPQHF	TGTGCCAGCAGCTTGATTCCTTATAGCAATCAGCCCCAGCATTTT
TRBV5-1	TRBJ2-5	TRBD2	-	CASSLGTSGGETQYF	TGCGCCAGCAGCTTGGGGACTAGCGGGGGTGAGACCCAGTACTTC
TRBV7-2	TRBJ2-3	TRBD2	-	CASSLTSSADTQYF	TGTGCCAGCAGCCTGACTAGCTCGGCAGATACGCAGTATTTT
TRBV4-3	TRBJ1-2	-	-	CASSQEAENYGYTF	TGCGCCAGCAGCCAAGAAGCGGAGAACTATGGCTACACCTTC
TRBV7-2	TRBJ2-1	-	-	CASSSNNLNEQFF	TGTGCCAGCAGCTCCAACAATCTAAATGAGCAGTTCTTC
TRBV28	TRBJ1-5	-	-	CASSGFGRPEMVPQHF	TGTGCCAGCAGTGGCTTTGGTAGACCTGAAATGGTACCCCAGCATTTT
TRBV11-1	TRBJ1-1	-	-	CASTSRGGEAFF	TGTGCCAGCACCTCGCGAGGAGGTGAAGCTTTCTTT
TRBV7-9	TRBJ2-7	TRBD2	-	CASSLKTSGPYEQYF	TGTGCCAGCAGCTTAAAGACTAGCGGTCCCTACGAGCAGTACTTC
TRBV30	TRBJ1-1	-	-	CAWSPPGGAVTEAFF	TGTGCCTGGAGCCCCCCAGGTGGGGCGGTGACTGAAGCTTTCTTT
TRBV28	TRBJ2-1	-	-	CASSLTLPYNEQFF	TGTGCCAGCAGTTTAACACTGCCCTACAATGAGCAGTTCTTC
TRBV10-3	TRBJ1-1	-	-	CATAGSTTEAFF	TGTGCCACAGCGGGCTCGACGACTGAAGCTTTCTTT
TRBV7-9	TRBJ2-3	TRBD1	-	CASSSRDRGHSDTQYF	TGTGCCAGCAGCTCCCGGGACAGGGGTCACTCAGATACGCAGTATTTT
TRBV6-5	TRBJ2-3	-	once	CASSLKQGGADTQYF	TGTGCCAGCAGCTTAAAACAGGGTGGGGCAGATACGCAGTATTTT
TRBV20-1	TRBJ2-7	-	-	CSTGGGGEQYF	TGCTCTACCGGGGGTGGGGGAGAGCAGTACTTC
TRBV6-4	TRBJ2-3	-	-	CASSDEREDTQYF	TGTGCCAGCAGTGACGAACGGGAAGATACGCAGTATTTT
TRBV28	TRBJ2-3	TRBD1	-	CASSLGGRGRADTQYF	TGTGCCAGCAGTTTAGGAGGCAGGGGGCGGGCAGATACGCAGTATTTT
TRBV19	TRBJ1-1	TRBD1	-	CATNNRGTFLNTEAFF	TGTGCCACGAACAACAGGGGGACGTTTTTGAACACTGAAGCTTTCTTT
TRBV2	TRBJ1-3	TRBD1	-	CASRGQPRSGNTIYF	TGTGCCAGCAGGGGACAGCCTCGCTCTGGAAACACCATATATTTT
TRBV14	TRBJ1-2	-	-	CASSTTTLGQTNYGYTF	TGTGCCAGCAGCACAACAACCCTTGGGCAGACGAACTATGGCTACACCTTC
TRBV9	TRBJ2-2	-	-	CASRSGTPTAGELFF	TGTGCCAGCCGATCCGGGACCCCCACGGCCGGGGAGCTGTTTTTT